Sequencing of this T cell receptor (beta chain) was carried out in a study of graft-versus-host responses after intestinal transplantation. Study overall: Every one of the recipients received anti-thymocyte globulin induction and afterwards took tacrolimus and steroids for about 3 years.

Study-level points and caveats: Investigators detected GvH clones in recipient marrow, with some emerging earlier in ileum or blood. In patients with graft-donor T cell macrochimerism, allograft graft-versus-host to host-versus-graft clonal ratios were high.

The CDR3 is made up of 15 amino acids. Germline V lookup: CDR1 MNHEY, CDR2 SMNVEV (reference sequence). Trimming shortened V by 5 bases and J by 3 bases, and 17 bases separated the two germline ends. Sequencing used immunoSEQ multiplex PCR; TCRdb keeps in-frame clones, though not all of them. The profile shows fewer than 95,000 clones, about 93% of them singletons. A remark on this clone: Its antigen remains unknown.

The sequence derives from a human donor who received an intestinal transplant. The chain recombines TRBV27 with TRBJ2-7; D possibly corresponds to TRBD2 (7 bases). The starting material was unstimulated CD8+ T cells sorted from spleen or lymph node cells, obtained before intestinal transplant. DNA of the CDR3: TGTGCCAGCAGTAGTAGGGGGGGCGCCATCTACGAGCAGTACTTC. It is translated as CASSSRGGAIYEQYF.